Each of the 19 T cell receptor beta chains below was sequenced from the same sample in a study of beta chain features in type 1 diabetes. Findings and caveats of the study: Among patients with Type 1 diabetes, TCRB CDR3s were moderately but significantly shorter in every one of the four CD4+ subsets.

Which antigens these TCRs recognize remains unknown. Expressed TCRB transcripts were sequenced, since all the RNA that had been isolated was reverse transcribed. TCRdb keeps only in-frame clones here, not all; method: immunoSEQ multiplex PCR. The repertoire holds under 300,000 clones, about 24% seen once, with over 0.01% in the top ten. The source material was naive CD4+ T cells from blood. The receptors were gathered from a young woman with type 1 diabetes.

This clone was picked up a small number of times. This chain links TRBV18 with TRBJ2-7, with a tentative D call TRBD2 (6 bases). Trimming removed 3 bases from V and 5 bases from J, with 20 bases in between. Germline lookup yields CDR1 KGHSH and CDR2 LQKENI. There are 16 residues in the CDR3. CDR3 sequence: CASSPGRQGTSHEQYF. The CDR3 region has the DNA TGTGCCAGCTCACCCGGTCGGCAGGGAACTAGCCACGAGCAGTACTTC.

In this sample, this clone turned up a few times. V and J are TRBV4-1 and TRBJ2-5; 14 nucleotides align to TRBD2. J gave up 5 bases and V 4 bases, and 3 bases lay outside the gene matches. The CDR3 runs to 15 residues. Per the germline V gene, CDR1 is MGHRA and CDR2 is YSYEKL. CDR3 DNA sequence: TGCGCCAGCAGCCGGGGACTAGCGGGAGAGGAGACCCAGTACTTC. This translates into CASSRGLAGEETQYF.

The table lists this clone with a few counts. The chain carries TRBV19 and TRBJ1-5; D might be TRBD1 (6 bases). CDR3 length: 13 residues. The V end lost 4 bases, the J end lost 4 bases, and 8 bases lay between the germline ends. Germline V gene lookup returns CDR1 LNHDA and CDR2 SQIVND (reference sequence). The CDR3 DNA reads as TGTGCCAGTAGTACTACAGGGAATCAGCCCCAGCATTTT. Amino acid sequence: CASSTTGNQPQHF. Full variable domain (remainder filled in from reference TRBV19 and TRBJ1-5): DGGITQSPKYLFRKEGQNVTLSCEQNLNHDAMYWYRQDPGQGLRLIYYSQIVNDFQKGDIAEGYSVSREKKESFPLTVTSAQKNPTAFYLCASSTTGNQPQHFGDGTRLSIL.

This clone was seen more than once but under ten times. The J gene is TRBJ2-3, the V gene TRBV2; TRBD1 matches at 8 bases. CDR1 and CDR2 from the germline V gene are SNHLY and FYNNEI. This CDR3 contains 14 residues. J gave up 6 bases and V 7 bases, and 9 bases lay outside the gene matches. The CDR3 region is CASKEQGAFDTQYF. Here the CDR3 DNA reads TGTGCCAGCAAGGAGCAGGGGGCTTTTGATACGCAGTATTTT. The full variable domain, with the rest looked up from reference TRBV2 and TRBJ2-3, is EPEVTQTPSHQVTQMGQEVILRCVPISNHLYFYWYRQILGQKVEFLVSFYNNEISEKSEIFDDQFSVERPDGSNFTLKIRSTKLEDSAMYFCASKEQGAFDTQYFGPGTRLTVL.

This clone occurred a few times. The chain recombines TRBV29-1 with TRBJ2-5, with 7 nucleotides matching TRBD2. The CDR3 is 16 residues long. CDR1 and CDR2 (germline): SQVTM, ANQGSEA. V gave up 5 bases and J gave up 5 bases; unmatched junction bases: 17. The CDR3 region has the DNA TGCAGCGTTCTGGGAGGGATAAGGGGTCCAAGCGAGACCCAGTACTTC. Amino acid sequence: CSVLGGIRGPSETQYF.

This clone appeared a few times. This rearrangement joins TRBV10-3 to TRBJ2-3; no definite D call. CDR3 length: 11 residues. The germline V gene has CDR1 ENHRY and CDR2 SYGVKD. V lost 10 bases and J 2 bases, leaving 7 bases between the germline ends. CDR3 bases: TGTGCCACCCTATCCACAGATACGCAGTATTTT. As protein: CATLSTDTQYF.

A few counts support this clone. The rearrangement uses TRBV29-1 and TRBJ2-7, with D possibly TRBD2 on 6 matching bases. The CDR3 totals 13 residues. V lost 7 bases to trimming and J lost 6 bases, with 19 bases between them. Germline-derived CDR1 and CDR2 are SQVTM and ANQGSEA. The CDR3 is CSAGRAMEGEQYF. CDR3 nucleotide sequence: TGCAGCGCCGGCCGGGCAATGGAGGGCGAGCAGTACTTC.

V usage is TRBV7-3 and J usage is TRBJ2-5, with a tentative D call TRBD2 (5 bases). The germline CDR1 and CDR2 sequences are SGHTA and FQGTGA. The V gene lost 8 bases and the J gene lost 4 bases, with 14 bases spanning the gap. The length of the CDR3 is 13 residues. The CDR3 nucleotides read TGTGCCAGCGGGCGCCGCGGGCTAGAGACCCAGTACTTC. Protein product: CASGRRGLETQYF.

This clone was recorded a few times. The V and J genes are TRBV4-1 and TRBJ2-7; 12 nucleotides line up with TRBD1. Germline values: CDR1 MGHRA, CDR2 YSYEKL. V lost 4 bases and J lost 2; bases outside the gene matches: 9. This CDR3 is 17 amino acids long. The CDR3 is CASSPRDRGLSAYEQYF. In nucleotides, the CDR3 is TGCGCCAGCAGCCCAAGGGACAGGGGGCTTTCAGCCTACGAGCAGTACTTC.

This clone has a handful of counts. Other DNA sequences within the sample encode an identical CDR3. The CDR3 reads CAWSPGQGQETQYF. CDR3 DNA sequence: TGTGCCTGGAGCCCAGGACAGGGCCAAGAGACCCAGTACTTC. The chain joins TRBV30 to TRBJ2-5; TRBD1 matches at 8 bases. This CDR3 is built from 14 residues. CDR1 is GTSNPN, CDR2 SVGIG, per germline (reference sequence). With V trimmed by 3 bases and J by 1 base, 4 bases remained unmatched.

The chain has TRBV9 and TRBJ1-4, with 10 bases that match TRBD1. V gave up 3 bases and J gave up 8 bases; unmatched junction bases: 4. The CDR3 totals 14 residues. Germline V CDR1 and CDR2: SGDLS, YYNGEE. CDR3 coding DNA: TGTGCCAGCAGCGCGACAGGGGGCTGGGAAAAACTGTTTTTT. Protein product: CASSATGGWEKLFF.

This sequence joins TRBV7-6 and TRBJ2-3; 13 bases map to TRBD2. The CDR3 is 17 amino acids. With 5 bases clipped from V and 2 bases from J, the junction kept 7 bases outside the gene matches. CDR1 and CDR2 from the germline V gene are SGHVS and FNYEAQ. CDR3 in amino acids: CASSPTGTSGITDTQYF. The DNA of the CDR3 is TGTGCCAGCAGCCCCACCGGGACTAGCGGGATCACAGATACGCAGTATTTT. The full variable domain, in which reference TRBV7-6 and TRBJ2-3 provide the parts outside the CDR3, is GAGVSQSPRYKVTKRGQDVALRCDPISGHVSLYWYRQALGQGPEFLTYFNYEAQQDKSGLPNDRFSAERPEGSISTLTIQRTEQRDSAMYRCASSPTGTSGITDTQYFGPGTRLTVL.

The V call is TRBV7-3, the J call TRBJ1-2, with D possibly TRBD1 on 5 matching bases. The CDR3 totals 14 residues. Between the trimmed V and J ends, which lost 5 bases and 5 bases, there was a span of 15 bases. The germline gives CDR1 SGHTA, CDR2 FQGTGA. The CDR3 DNA reads TGTGCCAGCAGCCTAGGACACAACTCTTATGGCTACACCTTC. This codes for CASSLGHNSYGYTF.

The chain combines TRBV7-9 with TRBJ2-3, with TRBD2 matching over 7 bases. The germline V gene has CDR1 SEHNR and CDR2 FQNEAQ (reference sequence). CDR3 length equals 16 residues. With 4 bases clipped from V and 4 bases from J, the junction kept 11 bases outside the gene matches. The CDR3 nucleotides read TGTGCCAGCAGCTCCCTCCTTCGGGAGGTCTCAGATACGCAGTATTTT. This gives the protein CASSSLLREVSDTQYF.

There are a few counts of this clone. The chain combines TRBV16 with TRBJ2-1; tentatively, D is TRBD2 (6 bases). The V end lost 4 bases, the J end lost 10 bases, and 11 bases lay between the germline ends. Germline V CDR1 and CDR2: KGHSY, FQNENV. CDR3 length equals 12 residues. The CDR3 reads CASSLRRGEQFF. DNA of the CDR3: TGTGCCAGCAGCCTAAGACGGGGGGAGCAGTTCTTC.

The V call is TRBV5-5, the J call TRBJ2-1; a possible D gene is TRBD2 (6 bases). CDR3 length equals 14 residues. CDR1 is SGHKS, CDR2 YYEKEE, per germline (reference sequence). Trimming removed 2 bases from V and 3 bases from J, with 9 bases in between. The CDR3 region has the DNA TGTGCCAGCAGCTTAACGGGAGTCTACAATGAGCAGTTCTTC. Its protein product is CASSLTGVYNEQFF.

This clone was observed a few times. The chain recombines TRBV29-1 with TRBJ1-1; D perhaps matches TRBD1 (5 bases). CDR1 and CDR2 from the germline V gene are SQVTM and ANQGSEA. The germline V and J ends were trimmed by 4 bases and 2 bases, with 11 bases remaining between them. The CDR3 covers 13 residues. CDR3 amino acids: CSVVRQSNTEAFF. CDR3 sequence (DNA): TGCAGCGTTGTCCGACAGTCAAACACTGAAGCTTTCTTT.

There are a few counts of this clone. The chain is built from TRBV27 and TRBJ2-1; 13 bases align to TRBD2. The CDR3 consists of 14 residues. Germline trimming cut 6 bases from V and 6 bases from J; bases unmatched to any gene: 2. CDR1 and CDR2 (germline): MNHEY, SMNVEV (reference sequence). This CDR3 is CASSGLAGVNEQFF. For the CDR3, the DNA is TGTGCCAGCAGCGGACTAGCGGGAGTCAATGAGCAGTTCTTC.

V gene TRBV29-1 combines with J gene TRBJ2-3; D ambiguous. V was clipped by 6 bases and J by 5 bases, with 12 bases between them. Germline CDR1 SQVTM, CDR2 ANQGSEA. The CDR3 length is 12 residues. The CDR3 region has the DNA TGCAGCGTCGCCCCTACGCAAGATACGCAGTATTTT. Residues: CSVAPTQDTQYF.